This TCR beta chain was identified during a study of T cell responses to AZD1222 COVID-19 vaccine. Regarding the study as a whole: Repertoire sampling occurred only after the peak T cell response. Following two doses of AZD1222, Spike-specific TCR breadth and depth rose. Donor demographics were predominantly white British with a female majority; clonal diversity may be underestimated. Targets within unmutated variant regions were reportedly found for nearly half of spike-specific TCRs.

This clone was seen only a few times. Antigen specificity is unknown. The CDR3 has 15 amino acids. Germline V CDR1 and CDR2: MNHEY, SVGAGI. The germline V and J ends were trimmed by 6 bases and 2 bases, with 14 bases remaining between them. Produced via immunoSEQ multiplex PCR; TCRdb's table is partial and in-frame only. The sample comprises about 120,000 clones, about nine tenths of which are singletons, and about 7.8% rests with the top ten. V gene TRBV6-5 combines with J gene TRBJ1-3; D remains ambiguous. The starting material was peripheral blood, obtained on day 0 of AZD1222 vaccination. This TCR derives from an adult in good health. The DNA for the CDR3 is TGTGCCAGCAGCCAGCATTCAGGTGCTGGAAACACCATATATTTT. It encodes CASSQHSGAGNTIYF.